These T cell receptor beta chains were read from a single sample in a study of CD8+ T cells in alopecia areata. Data came from immunoSEQ multiplex PCR; TCRdb stores just in-frame clones and leaves some out. The sample shows about 250,000 clones, 60% of them seen only once. The sample here was CD4+ T cells sorted from blood, taken at roughly week 52, from a patient treated with tofacitinib. The receptors were gathered from a human donor with alopecia areata. CDR3s include the opening cysteine and the closing phenylalanine or tryptophan. A D gene is named only where the DNA matches it firmly. Size tells how often a clone was seen (once, few, many) or the class of an expanded clone, and some rows leave it out.

CDR3 DNA,CDR3 protein,D gene,V gene,J gene,clone size
TGTGCCAGTAGTATCGACTCTGGGGCCAACGTCCTGACTTTC,CASSIDSGANVLTF,-,TRBV19,TRBJ2-6,-
TGTGCCAGCAGTCCGCTGAGCACAGATACGCAGTATTTT,CASSPLSTDTQYF,-,TRBV6-8,TRBJ2-3,-
TGTGCCAGCAGCTTTACAGGGGGAGATACGCAGTATTTT,CASSFTGGDTQYF,TRBD1,TRBV11-1,TRBJ2-3,-
TGTGCCAGCAGTTTCAGGACTAGCACAGATACGCAGTATTTT,CASSFRTSTDTQYF,-,TRBV27,TRBJ2-3,-
TGTGCCTGGAGTCGGGACGACTACGAGCAGTACTTC,CAWSRDDYEQYF,-,TRBV30,TRBJ2-7,-
TGTGCCAGCAGTTATGTGACAGAGGGCTCACCCCTCCACTTT,CASSYVTEGSPLHF,-,TRBV7-8,TRBJ1-6,-
TGCAGTGCTAGGAGGGGTGAAAAACTGTTTTTT,CSARRGEKLFF,-,TRBV20-1,TRBJ1-4,-
TGCGCCAGCAGCCGGGATGGTTTGGAGGAGACCCAGTACTTC,CASSRDGLEETQYF,-,TRBV5-1,TRBJ2-5,-
TGTGCCAGCAGTCGAGGACTAGCGGGTGGGAATGAGCAGTTCTTC,CASSRGLAGGNEQFF,TRBD2,TRBV6-5,TRBJ2-1,-
TGCGCCAGCAGTGAGACGGCCCTCGAGGGGGCCAAAAACATTCAGTACTTC,CASSETALEGAKNIQYF,-,TRBV10-2,TRBJ2-4,-
TGTGCCTGGAGCGCCTATATAGGCGGGGGGGCGATTACGCAGTATTTT,CAWSAYIGGGAITQYF,TRBD2,TRBV30,TRBJ2-3,-
TGTGCCAGCAGCTTGACGAGGGGGAACACTGAAGCTTTCTTT,CASSLTRGNTEAFF,-,TRBV5-8,TRBJ1-1,-
TGTGCCAGCAGCTCCCCAGGTAGCGGGGGCCTCTACAATGAGCAGTTCTTC,CASSSPGSGGLYNEQFF,TRBD2,TRBV7-9,TRBJ2-1,-
TGTGCTAGTGGCCGCGGACAGGGTTATAATTCACCCCTCCACTTT,CASGRGQGYNSPLHF,TRBD1,TRBV12-5,TRBJ1-6,-
TGCGCCAGCAGCCAAGAAGGGCCGGGGGGCCCGGGGGAGCTGTTTTTT,CASSQEGPGGPGELFF,-,TRBV4-1,TRBJ2-2,-
TGTGCCTGGAGTGTAATTGAACAGGGGTGGGCAGAAAAACTGTTTTTT,CAWSVIEQGWAEKLFF,TRBD1,TRBV30,TRBJ1-4,few
TGTGCCAGCAGCTCCGGACAACCTGGAGCCACTGAAGCTTTCTTT,CASSSGQPGATEAFF,-,TRBV7-9,TRBJ1-1,few
TGTGCCTGGTCCTCCGGGACAGGGGATTTCGAGCAGTACTTC,CAWSSGTGDFEQYF,TRBD1,TRBV30,TRBJ2-7,-
TGTGCCTGGTGCGGGGGGTCGGACGAGCAGTACTTC,CAWCGGSDEQYF,TRBD2,TRBV30,TRBJ2-7,-
TGCAGCGTTGGACAGGGTAGCCAGACCCAGTACTTC,CSVGQGSQTQYF,TRBD1,TRBV29-1,TRBJ2-5,-
TGTGCCAGCAGCTTATCCGGGACATACAATGAGCAGTTCTTC,CASSLSGTYNEQFF,-,TRBV5-4,TRBJ2-1,-
TGTGCCTGGACCCACCACCCAAACATTCAGTACTTC,CAWTHHPNIQYF,-,TRBV30,TRBJ2-4,once
TGTGCCAGCAGCCAAGATCCGGCATCCGATCAGCCCCAGCATTTT,CASSQDPASDQPQHF,-,TRBV4-2,TRBJ1-5,-
TGCGCCAGCAGCTTGGCGGGGAGACAAGAGACCCAGTACTTC,CASSLAGRQETQYF,-,TRBV5-1,TRBJ2-5,few
TGCGCCAGCACCCACCTAGGGTTAATAGCGGATCCCTACGAGCAGTACTTC,CASTHLGLIADPYEQYF,-,TRBV23-1,TRBJ2-7,-